The next 14 T cell receptor beta chains were all read from a single sample in a study of cytomegalovirus exposure and HLA in healthy donors. The study ran its PCR with 60 Vbeta and 13 Jbeta primers. Method: immunoSEQ multiplex PCR; TCRdb's copy keeps in-frame clones and lacks some. The sample records fewer than 150,000 clones, 60% to 80% being singletons. Input material: PBMCs. These receptors originate from a woman aged 45-60 years in good health and CMV-seronegative.

The chain recombines TRBV7-6 with TRBJ1-2; 8 nucleotides align to TRBD1. Germline CDR1 is SGHVS and CDR2 is FNYEAQ. Trimming took 1 base from V and 4 from J; bases not matched to a gene: 2. CDR3 size: 14 residues. The CDR3 nucleotides read TGTGCCAGCAGCTTAGGGACAGGGACCTATGGCTACACCTTC. It encodes CASSLGTGTYGYTF.

The chain couples TRBV19 to TRBJ1-1; D ambiguous. The CDR3 is 13 amino acids. Between the trimmed V and J ends, which lost 1 base and 7 bases, there was a span of 10 bases. CDR1 and CDR2 (germline): LNHDA, SQIVND (reference sequence). CDR3 protein: CASSIASSYEAFF. CDR3 sequence (DNA): TGTGCCAGTAGTATAGCATCCAGTTATGAAGCTTTCTTT.

The chain has TRBV5-4 and TRBJ1-1, with 7 positions matching TRBD1. CDR1 and CDR2 from the germline V gene are SGHNT and YYREEE (reference sequence). The CDR3 has 14 residues. Unmatched junction bases numbered 3, after V lost 0 bases and J lost 4 bases. The CDR3 sequence is CASSLGQGGTEAFF. DNA for the CDR3: TGTGCCAGCAGCTTGGGACAGGGCGGCACTGAAGCTTTCTTT.

The chain combines TRBV30 with TRBJ2-3; 7 nucleotides align to TRBD1. Germline V gene lookup returns CDR1 GTSNPN and CDR2 SVGIG (reference sequence). The CDR3 extends over 16 amino acids. Trimming removed 3 bases from V and 0 bases from J; junction bases left unmatched: 9. The CDR3 bases are TGTGCCTGGAGGGCGCCAGACAGGGCTAGCACAGATACGCAGTATTTT. Translated: CAWRAPDRASTDTQYF.

The V gene is TRBV5-1, the J gene TRBJ1-5; 11 bases agree with TRBD1. This CDR3 region has 18 residues. The trim removed 4 bases at V and 0 bases at J, leaving 9 bases unmatched. CDR1 and CDR2 (germline): SGHRS, YFSETQ. CDR3 amino acids: CASSTGTGGFYSNQPQHF. In nucleotides, the CDR3 is TGCGCCAGCAGCACCGGGACAGGGGGATTTTATAGCAATCAGCCCCAGCATTTT. Full variable domain (outside the CDR3, taken from reference TRBV5-1 and TRBJ1-5): KAGVTQTPRYLIKTRGQQVTLSCSPISGHRSVSWYQQTPGQGLQFLFEYFSETQRNKGNFPGRFSGRQFSNSRSEMNVSTLELGDSALYLCASSTGTGGFYSNQPQHFGDGTRLSIL.

CDR3 sequence: CASSQIDYNRVEGTEAFF. For the CDR3, the DNA is TGTGCCAGCAGCCAAATCGATTACAACAGGGTTGAGGGGACTGAAGCTTTCTTT. The chain carries TRBV14 and TRBJ1-1, with D maybe TRBD1 (6 bases). This CDR3 comprises 18 residues. Trimming stripped 2 bases from V and 5 bases from J, with 24 bases between. CDR1 and CDR2 from the germline V gene are SGHDN and FVKESK. Together with reference TRBV14 and TRBJ1-1, the CDR3 gives the full variable domain: EAGVTQFPSHSVIEKGQTVTLRCDPISGHDNLYWYRRVMGKEIKFLLHFVKESKQDESGMPNNRFLAERTGGTYSTLKVQPAELEDSGVYFCASSQIDYNRVEGTEAFFGQGTRLTVV.

A single count supports this clone. The chain links TRBV2 to TRBJ2-2; weak D call: TRBD2 (6 bases). Trimming stripped 7 bases from V and 7 bases from J, with 13 bases between. There are 13 residues in the CDR3. Germline V lookup: CDR1 SNHLY, CDR2 FYNNEI. CDR3 in DNA: TGTGCCAGCAACAAGGAAGCGGGCGGGGAGCTGTTTTTT. It encodes CASNKEAGGELFF.

This chain links TRBV6-1 with TRBJ2-3, with 14 nucleotides matching TRBD2. This CDR3 spans 16 amino acids. Germline V gives CDR1 MNHNS, CDR2 SASEGT. V dropped 3 bases and J dropped 1; count of bases not matched to a gene: 0. CDR3 DNA sequence: TGTGCCAGCAGTGAGACTAGCGGGGGGGGCACAGATACGCAGTATTTT. It translates to CASSETSGGGTDTQYF.

This clone was observed a few times. This chain links TRBV30 with TRBJ1-3; 10 nucleotides align to TRBD1. Looked up from germline, CDR1 is GTSNPN and CDR2 is SVGIG (reference sequence). This CDR3 region has 15 residues. V dropped 4 bases and J dropped 2; count of bases not matched to a gene: 5. The CDR3 here is CAWKKDRGPGNTIYF. DNA of the CDR3: TGTGCCTGGAAGAAAGACAGGGGGCCTGGAAACACCATATATTTT.

The chain combines TRBV13 with TRBJ1-1; a possible D gene is TRBD1 (6 bases). Germline V gene lookup returns CDR1 PRHDT and CDR2 FYEKMQ (reference sequence). Trimming cost V 3 bases and J 3 bases, with 17 bases left between them. CDR3 length: 16 amino acids. The CDR3 is CASSFTPRTADTEAFF. CDR3 DNA sequence: TGTGCCAGCAGCTTTACCCCTCGGACAGCCGACACTGAAGCTTTCTTT.

The rearrangement uses TRBV21-1 and TRBJ1-5. TRBV21-1 corresponds to a pseudogene. This CDR3 has 17 residues. CDR3 in amino acids: CASSKAGGGRDNQPQHF. The CDR3 coding sequence is TGTGCCAGCAGCAAAGCTGGGGGGGGAAGGGACAATCAGCCCCAGCATTTT.

J is TRBJ1-6 and V is TRBV7-2, with no clear D. The germline V gene has CDR1 SGHTA and CDR2 FQGNSA. Trimming pared 5 bases from V and 4 bases from J, leaving 9 bases between. The CDR3 extends over 14 amino acids. The CDR3 is CASSPPGYNSPLHF. The DNA of the CDR3 is TGTGCCAGCAGCCCCCCCGGTTATAATTCACCCCTCCACTTT.

This chain joins TRBV7-9 and TRBJ1-1; TRBD1 matches at 7 bases. V lost 5 bases and J lost 7; bases outside the gene matches: 4. This CDR3 is built from 12 residues. CDR1 is SEHNR, CDR2 FQNEAQ, per germline (reference sequence). CDR3 loop: CASSQWTGEAFF. CDR3 bases: TGTGCCAGCAGCCAATGGACAGGTGAAGCTTTCTTT.

This chain connects TRBV28 to TRBJ2-7; TRBD1 matches at 12 bases. The germline V gene encodes CDR1 MDHEN and CDR2 SYDVKM. CDR3 size: 14 residues. V dropped 5 bases and J dropped 6; count of bases not matched to a gene: 5. In DNA, the CDR3 is TGTGCCAGCAGTGTCGGGACAGGGGGCGGCGAGCAGTACTTC. This codes for CASSVGTGGGEQYF. The full variable domain, rest sourced from reference TRBV28 and TRBJ2-7, is DVKVTQSSRYLVKRTGEKVFLECVQDMDHENMFWYRQDPGLGLRLIYFSYDVKMKEKGDIPEGYSVSREKKERFSLILESASTNQTSMYLCASSVGTGGGEQYFGPGTRLTVT.